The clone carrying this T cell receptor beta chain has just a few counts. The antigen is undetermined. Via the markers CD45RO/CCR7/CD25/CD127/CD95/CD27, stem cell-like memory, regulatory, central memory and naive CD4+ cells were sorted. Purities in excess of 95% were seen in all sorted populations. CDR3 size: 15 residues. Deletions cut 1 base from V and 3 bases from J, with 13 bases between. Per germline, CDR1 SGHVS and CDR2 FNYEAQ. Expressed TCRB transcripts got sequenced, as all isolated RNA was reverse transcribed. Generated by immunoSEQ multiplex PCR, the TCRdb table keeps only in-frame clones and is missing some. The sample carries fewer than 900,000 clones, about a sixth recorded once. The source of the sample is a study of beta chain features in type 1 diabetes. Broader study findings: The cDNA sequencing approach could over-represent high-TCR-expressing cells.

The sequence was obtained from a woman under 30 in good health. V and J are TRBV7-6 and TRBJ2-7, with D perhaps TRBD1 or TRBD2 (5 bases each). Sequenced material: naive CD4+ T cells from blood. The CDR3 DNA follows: TGTGCCAGCAGCTTAGAGAGGGGTGAGGTCTACGAGCAGTACTTC. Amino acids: CASSLERGEVYEQYF.